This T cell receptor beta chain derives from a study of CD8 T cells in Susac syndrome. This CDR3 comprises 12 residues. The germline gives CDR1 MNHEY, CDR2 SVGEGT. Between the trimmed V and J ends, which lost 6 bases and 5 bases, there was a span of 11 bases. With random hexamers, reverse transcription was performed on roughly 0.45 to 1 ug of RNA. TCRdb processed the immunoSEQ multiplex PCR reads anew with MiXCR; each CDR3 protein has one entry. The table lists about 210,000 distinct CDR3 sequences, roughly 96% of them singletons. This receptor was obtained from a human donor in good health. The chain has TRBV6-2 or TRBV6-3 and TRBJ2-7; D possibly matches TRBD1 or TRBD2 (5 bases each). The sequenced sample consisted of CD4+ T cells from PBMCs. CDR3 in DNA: TGTGCCAGCAGCAGAGGGGTCCACGAGCAGTACTTC. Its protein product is CASSRGVHEQYF.